Below are 3 T cell receptor beta chains sequenced from a single sample in a study of regulatory T cells in long-lasting Graves disease. The time point here: newly diagnosed GD, antithyroid drugs for less than 3 months. The TCR library used RNA extracted from PBMCs. Combining iRepertoire HTBI primers with Arm-PCR of CDR3 regions, the authors built TCR beta libraries. One entry per CDR3 protein results from TCRdb running MiXCR on the multiplex PCR reads. Of hundreds of thousands of distinct CDR3 sequences in the sample, approximately 15% were seen once. This sample also belongs to another study, concerning T cells in Graves' hyperthyroidism and ophthalmopathy.

The sequences come from peripheral blood mononuclear cells (PBMCs), collected at new diagnosis, from a patient treated with antithyroid drugs. The receptor source for this set is a man aged 35-49 years with Graves disease.

This clonotype occurred many times. The genes are TRBV20-1 and TRBJ1-1; possibly TRBD1 for D (5 bases). Per germline, CDR1 DFQATT and CDR2 SNEGSKA (reference sequence). CDR3 length equals 14 residues. Trimming cost V 6 bases and J 5 bases, with 19 bases left between them. The CDR3 protein is CSAARRGMGTEAFF. CDR3 DNA sequence: TGCAGTGCCGCACGCCGGGGGATGGGAACTGAAGCTTTCTTT.

Ten or more counts support this clonotype. The chain combines TRBV6-1 with TRBJ2-3, with D unclear. This CDR3 has 13 residues. CDR1 and CDR2 from the germline V gene are MNHNS and SASEGT. The V end lost 6 bases, the J end lost 5 bases, and 12 bases lay between the germline ends. The CDR3 is CASSPTRRDTQYF. For the CDR3, the DNA is TGTGCCAGCAGCCCGACACGGAGAGATACGCAGTATTTT.

Ten or more counts support this clonotype. V usage is TRBV12-3 or TRBV12-4 and J usage is TRBJ1-1; D may be TRBD1 (5 bases). The CDR3 consists of 14 residues. The V gene lost 7 bases and the J gene lost 5 bases, with 17 bases spanning the gap. CDR3: CASNPMGTHTEAFF. The CDR3 bases are TGTGCCAGCAACCCCATGGGGACTCATACTGAAGCTTTCTTT.